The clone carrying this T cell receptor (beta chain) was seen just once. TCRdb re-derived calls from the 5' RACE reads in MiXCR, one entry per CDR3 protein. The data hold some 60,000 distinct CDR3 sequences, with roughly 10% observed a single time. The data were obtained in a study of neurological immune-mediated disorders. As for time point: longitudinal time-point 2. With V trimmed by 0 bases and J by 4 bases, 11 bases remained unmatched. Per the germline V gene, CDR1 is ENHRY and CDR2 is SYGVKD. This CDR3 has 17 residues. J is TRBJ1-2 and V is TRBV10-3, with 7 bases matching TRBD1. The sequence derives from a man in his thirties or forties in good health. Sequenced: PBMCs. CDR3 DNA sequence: TGTGCCATCAGTGAGTCGAGGGGGCCGTCGGTTGTCTATGGCTACACCTTC. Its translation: CAISESRGPSVVYGYTF.